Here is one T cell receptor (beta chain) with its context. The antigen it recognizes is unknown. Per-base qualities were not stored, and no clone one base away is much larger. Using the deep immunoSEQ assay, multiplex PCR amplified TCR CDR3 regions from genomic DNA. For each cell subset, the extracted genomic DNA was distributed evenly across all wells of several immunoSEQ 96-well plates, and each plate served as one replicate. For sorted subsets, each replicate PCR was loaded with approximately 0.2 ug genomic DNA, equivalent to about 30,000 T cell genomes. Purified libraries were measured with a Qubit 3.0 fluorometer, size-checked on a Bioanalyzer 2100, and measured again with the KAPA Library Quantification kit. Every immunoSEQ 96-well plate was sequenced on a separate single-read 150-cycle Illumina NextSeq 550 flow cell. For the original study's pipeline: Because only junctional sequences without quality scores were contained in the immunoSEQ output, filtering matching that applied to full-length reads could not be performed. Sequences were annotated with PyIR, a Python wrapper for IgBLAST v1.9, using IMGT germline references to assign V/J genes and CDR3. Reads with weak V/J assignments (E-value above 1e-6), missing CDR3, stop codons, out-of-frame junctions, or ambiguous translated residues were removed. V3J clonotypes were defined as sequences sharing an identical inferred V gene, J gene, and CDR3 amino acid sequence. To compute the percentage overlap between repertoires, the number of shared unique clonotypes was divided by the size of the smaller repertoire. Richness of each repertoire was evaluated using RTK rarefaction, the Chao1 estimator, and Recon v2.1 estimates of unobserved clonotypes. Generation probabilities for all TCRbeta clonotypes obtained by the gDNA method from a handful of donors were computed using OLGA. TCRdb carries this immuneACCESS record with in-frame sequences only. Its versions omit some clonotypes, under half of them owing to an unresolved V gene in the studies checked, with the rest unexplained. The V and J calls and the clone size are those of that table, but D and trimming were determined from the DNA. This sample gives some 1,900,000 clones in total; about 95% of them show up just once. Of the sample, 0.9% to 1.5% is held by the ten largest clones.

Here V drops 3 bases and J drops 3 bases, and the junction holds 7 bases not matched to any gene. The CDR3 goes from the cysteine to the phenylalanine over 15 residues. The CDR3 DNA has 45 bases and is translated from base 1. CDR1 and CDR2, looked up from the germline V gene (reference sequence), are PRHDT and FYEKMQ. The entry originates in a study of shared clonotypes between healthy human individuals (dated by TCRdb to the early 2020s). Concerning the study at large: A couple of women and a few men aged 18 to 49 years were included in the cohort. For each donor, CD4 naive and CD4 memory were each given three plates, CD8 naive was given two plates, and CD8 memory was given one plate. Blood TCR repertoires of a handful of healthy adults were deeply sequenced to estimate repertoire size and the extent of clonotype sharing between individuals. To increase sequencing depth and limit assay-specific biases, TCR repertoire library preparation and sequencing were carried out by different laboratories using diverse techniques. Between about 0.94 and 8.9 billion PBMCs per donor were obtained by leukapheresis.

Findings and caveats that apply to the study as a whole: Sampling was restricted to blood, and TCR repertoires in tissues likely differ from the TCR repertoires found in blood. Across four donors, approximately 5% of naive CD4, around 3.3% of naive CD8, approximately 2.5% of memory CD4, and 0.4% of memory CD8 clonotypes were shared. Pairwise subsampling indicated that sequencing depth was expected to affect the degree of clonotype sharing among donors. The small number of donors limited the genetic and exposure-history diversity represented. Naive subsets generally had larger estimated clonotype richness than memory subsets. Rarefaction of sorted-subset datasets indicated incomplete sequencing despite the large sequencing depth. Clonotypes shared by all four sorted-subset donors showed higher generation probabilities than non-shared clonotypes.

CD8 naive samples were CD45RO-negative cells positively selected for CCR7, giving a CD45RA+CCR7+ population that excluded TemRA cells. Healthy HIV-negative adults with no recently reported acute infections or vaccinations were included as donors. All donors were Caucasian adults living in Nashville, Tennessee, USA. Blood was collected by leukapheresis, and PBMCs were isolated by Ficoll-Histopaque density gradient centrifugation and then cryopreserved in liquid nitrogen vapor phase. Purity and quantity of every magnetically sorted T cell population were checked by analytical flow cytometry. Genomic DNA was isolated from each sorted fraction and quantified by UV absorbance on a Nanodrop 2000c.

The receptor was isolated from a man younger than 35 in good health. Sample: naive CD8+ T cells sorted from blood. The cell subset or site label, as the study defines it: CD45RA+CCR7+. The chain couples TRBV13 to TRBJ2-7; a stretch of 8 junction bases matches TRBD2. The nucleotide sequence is TGTGCCAGCAGCTTTGGCGGGGGGAACCTCTACGAGCAGTACTTC. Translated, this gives CASSFGGGNLYEQYF.